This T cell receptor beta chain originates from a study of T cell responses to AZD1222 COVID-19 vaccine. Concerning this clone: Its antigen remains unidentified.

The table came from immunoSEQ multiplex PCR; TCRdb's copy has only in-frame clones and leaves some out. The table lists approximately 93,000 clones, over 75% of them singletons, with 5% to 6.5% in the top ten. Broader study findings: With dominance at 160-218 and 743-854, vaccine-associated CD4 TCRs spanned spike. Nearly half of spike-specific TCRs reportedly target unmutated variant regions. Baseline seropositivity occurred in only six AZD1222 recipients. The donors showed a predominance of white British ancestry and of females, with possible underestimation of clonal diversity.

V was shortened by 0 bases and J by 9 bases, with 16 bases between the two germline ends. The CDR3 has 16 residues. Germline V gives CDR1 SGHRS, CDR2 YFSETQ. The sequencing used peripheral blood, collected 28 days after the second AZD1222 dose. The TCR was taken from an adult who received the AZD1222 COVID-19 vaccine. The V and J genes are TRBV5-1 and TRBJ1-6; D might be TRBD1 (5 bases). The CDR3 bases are TGCGCCAGCAGCTTGGCTCAGGGAAGGCACGGTTCACCCCTCCACTTT. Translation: CASSLAQGRHGSPLHF.